These 12 T cell receptor beta chains were all obtained from the same sample, sequenced in a study of blood T cell repertoires in COVID-19. Libraries were prepared by immunoSEQ multiplex PCR; TCRdb keeps only in-frame clonotypes and omits some of them. The table includes 300,000 or so clones, approximately 90% detected once. The sequencing input was peripheral blood. Every receptor here comes from a woman aged 40 to 50 with acute or convalescent COVID-19.

The chain recombines TRBV2 with TRBJ1-1; 8 nucleotides agree with TRBD1. The CDR3 consists of 14 residues. The trim removed 10 bases at V and 1 base at J, leaving 8 bases unmatched. Germline CDR1 and CDR2: SNHLY and FYNNEI. CDR3 residues: CAIIQGARNTEAFF. In nucleotides, the CDR3 is TGTGCCATCATCCAGGGGGCTAGGAACACTGAAGCTTTCTTT.

This chain joins TRBV24-1 and TRBJ2-2, with TRBD1 identical over 10 bases. Looked up from germline, CDR1 is KGHDR and CDR2 is SFDVKD. V shed 7 bases and J 6 bases; nucleotides not matched to a gene: 4. This CDR3 comprises 14 residues. CDR3 in DNA: TGTGCCACCAGCAAGGGACAGGGGTCCGGGGAGCTGTTTTTT. It yields the protein CATSKGQGSGELFF.

The J gene is TRBJ1-2, the V gene TRBV5-5; 7 bases map to TRBD1. Germline CDR1 reads SGHKS; CDR2 reads YYEKEE (reference sequence). Unmatched junction bases numbered 4, after V lost 6 bases and J lost 2 bases. The CDR3 contains 13 residues. CDR3 nucleotide sequence: TGTGCCAGCACCATGACAGGGAACTATGGCTACACCTTC. This gives the protein CASTMTGNYGYTF.

This clone has only a few counts. The genes are TRBV11-2 and TRBJ1-3; TRBD1 matches 7 bases. The V and J ends lost 5 bases and 3 bases, in that order; junction bases with no gene match: 7. Germline-derived CDR1 and CDR2 are SGHAT and FQNNGV. This CDR3 is 15 amino acids long. CDR3 loop: CASSLTGDSGNTIYF. The CDR3 nucleotides are TGTGCCAGCAGCCTTACAGGGGATAGTGGAAACACCATATATTTT.

This clone showed up just a few times. The V gene is TRBV6-1, the J gene TRBJ1-1; 9 bases are a match to TRBD1. The CDR3 runs to 14 residues. V was clipped by 1 base and J by 6 bases; unmatched bases: 3. CDR1 MNHNS and CDR2 SASEGT come from the germline V gene. The CDR3 DNA reads TGTGCCAGCAGTGAAGGGACAGGGGTGGCTGAAGCTTTCTTT. Translating gives CASSEGTGVAEAFF.

The V gene is TRBV12-5, the J gene TRBJ2-7; tentative D call: TRBD2 (6 bases). Trimming pared 9 bases from V and 2 bases from J, leaving 8 bases between. The CDR3 length is 11 residues. Germline V gives CDR1 LGHNT, CDR2 FRNRAP. This CDR3 reads CASPGAYEQYV. DNA for the CDR3: TGTGCTAGCCCGGGAGCCTACGAGCAGTACGTC.

The chain carries TRBV6-6 and TRBJ2-3, with 11 nucleotides matching TRBD2. V lost 6 bases, J lost 2 bases, and 13 bases stayed unmatched. This CDR3 has 18 residues. Germline V gives CDR1 MNHNY, CDR2 SVGAGI (reference sequence). The DNA of the CDR3 is TGTGCCAGCAGCCGATACCCCCCTAGCGGGGGGTACACAGATACGCAGTATTTT. It encodes CASSRYPPSGGYTDTQYF.

DNA of the CDR3: TGCGCCAGCAACCTGGAGCTAGCGGGCTCCTACAATGAGCAGTTCTTC. Translating gives CASNLELAGSYNEQFF. The J gene is TRBJ2-1, the V gene TRBV5-1; TRBD2 aligns across 8 bases. The CDR3 contains 16 residues. Per germline, CDR1 SGHRS and CDR2 YFSETQ. The V and J ends lost 6 bases and 0 bases, in that order; junction bases with no gene match: 8.

This clone occurred once. CDR3 in amino acids: CASSFPNSPLHF. The CDR3 DNA is TGTGCCAGCAGCTTCCCAAATTCACCCCTCCACTTT. The rearrangement joins TRBV7-8 to TRBJ1-6; D is uncertain. Germline V gives CDR1 SGHVS, CDR2 FQNEAQ. The CDR3 loop spans 12 amino acids. Trimming took 3 bases from V and 7 from J, leaving 4 bases between them.

This rearrangement joins TRBV5-1 to TRBJ1-1; D is possibly TRBD1 (5 bases). Germline CDR1 reads SGHRS; CDR2 reads YFSETQ. V was clipped by 0 bases and J by 6 bases, with 12 bases between them. The CDR3 consists of 14 residues. The CDR3 DNA follows: TGCGCCAGCAGCTTGGGGCAGGGCTTCCCTGAAGCTTTCTTT. Translation gives CASSLGQGFPEAFF.

The chain employs TRBV15 and TRBJ2-4, with 8 nucleotides matching TRBD2. The CDR3 runs 17 residues. Germline V CDR1 and CDR2: LNHNV, YYDKDF (reference sequence). The junction had 7 bases not matched to a gene; V was cut back by 0 bases and J by 3 bases. In nucleotides, the CDR3 is TGTGCCACCAGCAGAGATCGTAGCGGGGTGGGCAAAAACATTCAGTACTTC. It is translated as CATSRDRSGVGKNIQYF. Using reference TRBV15 and TRBJ2-4 for the parts outside the CDR3, the full variable domain is DAMVIQNPRYQVTQFGKPVTLSCSQTLNHNVMYWYQQKSSQAPKLLFHYYDKDFNNEADTPDNFQSRRPNTSFCFLDIRSPGLGDTAMYLCATSRDRSGVGKNIQYFGAGTRLSVL.

V gene TRBV9 combines with J gene TRBJ1-1, with a possible D match to TRBD1 (6 bases). The V end was cut by 4 bases, the J end by 0 bases, with 10 bases between. This CDR3 is 14 amino acids long. CDR1 SGDLS and CDR2 YYNGEE come from the germline V gene. This CDR3 reads CASSLEGVNTEAFF. CDR3 DNA: TGTGCCAGCAGCCTCGAGGGGGTGAACACTGAAGCTTTCTTT. Together with reference TRBV9 and TRBJ1-1, the CDR3 gives the full variable domain: DSGVTQTPKHLITATGQRVTLRCSPRSGDLSVYWYQQSLDQGLQFLIQYYNGEERAKGNILERFSAQQFPDLHSELNLSSLELGDSALYFCASSLEGVNTEAFFGQGTRLTVV.